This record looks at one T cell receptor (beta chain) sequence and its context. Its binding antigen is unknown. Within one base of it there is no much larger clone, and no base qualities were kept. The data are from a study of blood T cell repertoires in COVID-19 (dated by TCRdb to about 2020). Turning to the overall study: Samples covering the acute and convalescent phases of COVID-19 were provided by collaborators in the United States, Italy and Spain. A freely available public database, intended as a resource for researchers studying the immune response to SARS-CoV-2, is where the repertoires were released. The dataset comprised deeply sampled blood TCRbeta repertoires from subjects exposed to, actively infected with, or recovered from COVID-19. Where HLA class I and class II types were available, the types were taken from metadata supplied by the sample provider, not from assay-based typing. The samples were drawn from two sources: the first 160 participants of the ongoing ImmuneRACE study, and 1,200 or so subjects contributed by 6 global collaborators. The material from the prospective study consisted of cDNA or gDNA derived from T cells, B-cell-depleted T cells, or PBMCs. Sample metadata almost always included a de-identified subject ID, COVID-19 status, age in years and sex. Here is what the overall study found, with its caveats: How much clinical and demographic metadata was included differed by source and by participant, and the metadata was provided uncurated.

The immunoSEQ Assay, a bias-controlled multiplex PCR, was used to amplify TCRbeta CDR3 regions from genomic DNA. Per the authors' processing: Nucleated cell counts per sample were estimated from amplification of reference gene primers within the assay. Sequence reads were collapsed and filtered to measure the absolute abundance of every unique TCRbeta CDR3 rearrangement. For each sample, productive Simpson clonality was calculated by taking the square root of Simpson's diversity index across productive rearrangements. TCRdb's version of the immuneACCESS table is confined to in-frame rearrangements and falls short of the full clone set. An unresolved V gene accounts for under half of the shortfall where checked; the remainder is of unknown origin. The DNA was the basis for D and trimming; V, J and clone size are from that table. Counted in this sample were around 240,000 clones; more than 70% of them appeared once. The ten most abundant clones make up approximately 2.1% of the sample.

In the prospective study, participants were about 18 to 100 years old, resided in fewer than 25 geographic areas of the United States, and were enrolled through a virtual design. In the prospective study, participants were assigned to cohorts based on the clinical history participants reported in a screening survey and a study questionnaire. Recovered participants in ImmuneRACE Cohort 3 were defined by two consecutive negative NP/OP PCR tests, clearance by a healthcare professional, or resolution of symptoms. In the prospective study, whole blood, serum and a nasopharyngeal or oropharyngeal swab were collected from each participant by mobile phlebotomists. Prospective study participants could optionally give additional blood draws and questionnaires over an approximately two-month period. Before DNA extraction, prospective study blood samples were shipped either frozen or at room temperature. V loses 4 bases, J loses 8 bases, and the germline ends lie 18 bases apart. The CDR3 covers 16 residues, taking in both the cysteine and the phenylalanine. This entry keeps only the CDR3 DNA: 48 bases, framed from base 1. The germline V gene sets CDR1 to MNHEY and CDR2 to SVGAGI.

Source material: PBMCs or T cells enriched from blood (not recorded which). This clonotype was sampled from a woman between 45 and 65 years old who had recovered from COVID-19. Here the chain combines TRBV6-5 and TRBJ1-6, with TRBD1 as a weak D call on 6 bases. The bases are TGTGCCAGCAGTTGGGGGCCCTACCCAAGAGATTCACCCCTCCACTTT. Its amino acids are CASSWGPYPRDSPLHF.